This is a list of T cell receptor beta chains from one sample in a study of beta chain features in type 1 diabetes. Method: immunoSEQ multiplex PCR; TCRdb's copy keeps in-frame clones and lacks some. The table includes a few hundred thousand clones, less than 15% detected once. Specimen: naive CD4+ T cells from blood. The receptors were sampled from a woman under 30 in good health. The conserved cysteine and the conserved F or W are not part of the CDR3 here.

J gene: TRBJ1-3; V gene: TRBV19; CDR3 protein: ASSSGSSGNTIY
J gene: TRBJ1-5; V gene: TRBV4-2; CDR3 protein: ASSQEGTQNQPQH
J gene: TRBJ2-7; V gene: TRBV28; CDR3 protein: ASSLSGSAPYEQY
J gene: TRBJ2-1; V gene: TRBV11-2; CDR3 protein: ASSSRPVSGRNNEQF
J gene: TRBJ1-2; V gene: TRBV15; CDR3 protein: ATSRDPGGKYGYT
J gene: TRBJ1-5; V gene: TRBV9; CDR3 protein: ASSPQGQSNQPQH
J gene: TRBJ2-1; V gene: TRBV29-1; CDR3 protein: SVELNNEQF
J gene: TRBJ2-6; V gene: TRBV30; CDR3 protein: AWSGRGDRGPFSGANVLT
J gene: TRBJ2-2; V gene: TRBV6-4; CDR3 protein: ASSPFRDTGELF
J gene: TRBJ2-5; V gene: TRBV5-6; CDR3 protein: ASSLVDRGRETQY
J gene: TRBJ1-2; V gene: TRBV7-9; CDR3 protein: ASSSQGYYGYT
J gene: TRBJ2-7; V gene: TRBV10-3; CDR3 protein: AISESGTGGREQY
J gene: TRBJ2-3; V gene: TRBV7-9; CDR3 protein: ASSGGGPGADTQY
J gene: TRBJ2-2; V gene: TRBV9; CDR3 protein: ASSARLAGANTGELF
J gene: TRBJ2-7; V gene: TRBV28; CDR3 protein: ASTSAGGRYSYEQY
J gene: TRBJ2-5; V gene: TRBV5-1; CDR3 protein: ASSLVGLAGAQETQY
J gene: TRBJ2-3; V gene: TRBV11-2; CDR3 protein: ASSGGGSTDTQY